The T cell receptor beta chain described here comes from a study of T cells in Graves' hyperthyroidism and ophthalmopathy. Overall study: The initial diagnosis was the point when peripheral blood was collected, ahead of any treatment. Study-level results: Ophthalmopathy got predicted by the model a median around 6.8 months before its onset. Ophthalmopathy and stable hyperthyroidism were separated by a 13 V-J model.

The germline gives CDR1 KGHSH, CDR2 LQKENI. V shed 4 bases and J shed 6 bases, with 15 bases lying between them. There are 15 residues in the CDR3. Clinical symptoms, serum thyroxine and TRAb, thyroid ultrasound and orbital computed tomography were used for the diagnoses. Authors of the study amplified TCR beta CDR3 regions from RNA transcripts. HTBI primers were used for first-round RT-PCR of the TCR CDR3. TCRdb re-derived calls from the multiplex PCR reads in MiXCR, one entry per CDR3 protein. Among 400,000 or so distinct CDR3 sequences listed, more than 14% were seen once. The sample holds many counts of this clonotype. Its target is not known.

The TCR originated in a woman younger than 45 with Graves' ophthalmopathy. The sample taken for sequencing was blood. The chain combines TRBV18 with TRBJ2-2; possible D gene TRBD1, 6 bases. The CDR3 here is CASSLLDRTPGELFF. The DNA for the CDR3 is TGTGCCAGCTCACTCCTCGACAGGACCCCCGGGGAGCTGTTTTTT.